The rows below give T cell receptor beta chains drawn from one sample of a study of T cells in Graves' hyperthyroidism and ophthalmopathy. A single record per CDR3 protein comes from TCRdb applying MiXCR to the multiplex PCR reads. The profile shows hundreds of thousands of distinct CDR3 sequences, 38% of them singletons. The specimen was blood. The receptors derive from a man aged 18 to 30 with Graves' hyperthyroidism. CDR3s include the opening cysteine and the closing phenylalanine or tryptophan. Fields, in order: clone size, D gene, J gene, V gene, CDR3 protein, CDR3 DNA. The D gene is left open where the match is weak. The size field is filled for only some rows; it gives once, few, many or a size class.

.,.,TRBJ1-2,TRBV2,CASRSRGSRAGGYTF,TGTGCCAGCAGAAGCAGGGGAAGTAGAGCGGGTGGCTACACCTTC
once,.,TRBJ2-7,TRBV5-1,CASNLAPRQGRDEQYF,TGCGCCAGCAACTTGGCCCCTCGGCAGGGACGAGACGAGCAGTACTTC
.,.,TRBJ2-2,TRBV13,CASSFLQNTGELFF,TGTGCCAGCAGCTTCCTACAGAACACCGGGGAGCTGTTTTTT
.,.,TRBJ1-6,TRBV5-1,CASSLNRENSPLHF,TGCGCCAGCAGCTTAAACAGGGAAAATTCACCCCTCCACTTT
many,TRBD1,TRBJ1-1,TRBV19,CAAWTGDDTEAFF,TGTGCCGCCTGGACAGGGGACGACACTGAAGCTTTCTTT
few,TRBD1,TRBJ1-5,TRBV6-5,CASSYSGQNQPQHF,TGTGCCAGCAGTTACTCGGGACAGAATCAGCCCCAGCATTTT
many,.,TRBJ1-1,TRBV9,CASSVGLANTEAFF,TGTGCCAGCAGCGTTGGACTGGCGAACACTGAAGCTTTCTTT
many,.,TRBJ1-2,TRBV5-6,CASTLGGSYGYTF,TGTGCCAGCACCTTAGGAGGGAGCTATGGCTACACCTTC
.,.,TRBJ1-6,TRBV4-1,CASSHPEGGNSPLHF,TGCGCCAGCAGCCATCCAGAGGGAGGGAATTCACCCCTCCACTTT
many,TRBD1,TRBJ2-2,TRBV10-2,CASRMGTGGEGELFF,TGCGCCAGCAGGATGGGGACAGGGGGCGAGGGGGAGCTGTTTTTT
.,.,TRBJ2-7,TRBV5-1,CASSFKQGPTYEQYF,TGCGCCAGCAGCTTTAAACAGGGACCCACCTACGAGCAGTACTTC
many,TRBD1,TRBJ2-7,TRBV9,CASSVTGGDKQYF,TGTGCCAGCAGCGTGACAGGGGGCGACAAGCAGTACTTC
few,.,TRBJ2-5,TRBV29-1,CSVEEGETQYF,TGCAGCGTTGAAGAGGGGGAGACCCAGTACTTC
few,.,TRBJ2-2,TRBV9,CASSIRQELFF,TGTGCCAGCAGCATTAGACAGGAGCTGTTTTTT
.,.,TRBJ2-1,TRBV29-1,CSVEKRRADNEQFF,TGCAGCGTTGAAAAGAGACGGGCGGATAATGAGCAGTTCTTC
many,TRBD1,TRBJ1-6,TRBV7-2,CASSFTGEVSPLHF,TGTGCCAGCAGCTTCACAGGGGAGGTTTCACCCCTCCACTTT
once,.,TRBJ1-2,TRBV6-6,CASSLSTDSYGYTF,TGTGCCAGCAGCTTGAGCACGGACAGCTATGGCTACACCTTC
many,.,TRBJ2-7,TRBV6-5,CASSLRQTEQYF,TGTGCCAGCAGCCTACGCCAAACGGAGCAGTACTTC
.,TRBD1,TRBJ2-7,TRBV29-1,CSYRTGASYEQYF,TGCAGCTATCGGACAGGGGCGTCCTACGAGCAGTACTTC
.,TRBD1,TRBJ1-5,TRBV25-1,CASSQPGQNSNQPQHF,TGTGCCAGCAGTCAACCGGGACAGAATAGCAATCAGCCCCAGCATTTT
.,TRBD2,TRBJ2-1,TRBV7-9,CASSKGLASNEQFF,TGTGCCAGCAGCAAAGGACTAGCGAGCAATGAGCAGTTCTTC
.,TRBD1,TRBJ2-2,TRBV20-1,CSARGADRVGAGELFF,TGCAGTGCTAGAGGAGCGGACAGGGTGGGGGCCGGGGAGCTGTTTTTT
.,.,TRBJ1-5,TRBV7-2,CASSDPGTNNQPQHF,TGTGCCAGCAGCGACCCCGGGACCAACAATCAGCCCCAGCATTTT
.,.,TRBJ1-2,TRBV20-1,CSARQGLDYGYTF,TGCAGTGCTAGACAGGGGTTGGACTATGGCTACACCTTC
.,.,TRBJ1-1,TRBV7-9,CASSQELYTEALF,TGTGCCAGCAGCCAAGAATTATACACTGAAGCTTTGTTT
many,TRBD1,TRBJ2-7,TRBV20-1,CSASRRTGRRYEQYF,TGCAGTGCTTCCCGACGGACAGGGAGGCGGTACGAGCAGTACTTC
many,.,TRBJ1-1,TRBV7-9,CASSLAGGRTEAFF,TGTGCCAGCAGCTTAGCGGGGGGGCGTACTGAAGCTTTCTTT
few,TRBD2,TRBJ2-5,TRBV7-9,CASSHGTSGRIGETQYF,TGTGCCAGCAGTCACGGGACTAGCGGGAGGATCGGGGAGACCCAGTACTTC
few,.,TRBJ1-1,TRBV19,CASSTTPGQRAFF,TGTGCCAGTAGTACTACCCCTGGCCAACGGGCTTTCTTT
.,TRBD1,TRBJ1-4,TRBV19,CASRGTGAEKLFF,TGTGCCAGTAGGGGGACAGGGGCGGAAAAACTGTTTTTT
.,TRBD1,TRBJ1-1,TRBV5-5,CASSMGQGGSEAFF,TGTGCCAGCAGCATGGGACAGGGCGGGAGTGAAGCTTTCTTT
.,.,TRBJ2-5,TRBV6-6,CASSYTIGKETQYF,TGTGCCAGCAGTTACACTATAGGGAAAGAGACCCAGTACTTC
.,.,TRBJ1-4,TRBV12-3/TRBV12-4,CASSPWTTQNEKLFF,TGTGCCAGCAGCCCCTGGACAACTCAAAATGAAAAACTGTTTTTT
many,.,TRBJ1-5,TRBV12-3/TRBV12-4,CASSLRGSNQPQHF,TGTGCCAGCAGCTTAAGGGGTAGCAATCAGCCCCAGCATTTT
many,.,TRBJ1-2,TRBV10-3,CAISEGDGGYTF,TGTGCCATCAGCGAGGGTGATGGCGGCTACACCTTC
many,TRBD1,TRBJ2-7,TRBV29-1,CSVEWDRGYEQYF,TGCAGCGTTGAGTGGGACAGGGGCTACGAGCAGTACTTC
few,TRBD1,TRBJ1-6,TRBV5-1,CASSLVAGGAYSPLHF,TGCGCCAGCAGCTTGGTGGCAGGGGGCGCTTATTCACCCCTCCACTTT
few,.,TRBJ1-2,TRBV4-1,CASSQDGAVNYGYTF,TGCGCCAGCAGCCAAGATGGGGCAGTCAACTATGGCTACACCTTC
.,TRBD2,TRBJ2-7,TRBV10-3,CAITSGGYEQYF,TGTGCCATCACTAGCGGGGGTTACGAGCAGTACTTC
many,TRBD2,TRBJ2-7,TRBV7-2,CASSQGLAFNEQYF,TGTGCCAGCAGCCAGGGACTAGCGTTCAACGAGCAGTACTTC
.,.,TRBJ2-7,TRBV12-3/TRBV12-4,CASTSSTVAYEQYF,TGTGCCAGCACCTCCTCGACAGTTGCCTACGAGCAGTACTTC
.,TRBD2,TRBJ2-5,TRBV29-1,CSVAQLAGLGTQYF,TGCAGCGTTGCCCAACTAGCGGGGCTAGGGACCCAGTACTTC
few,.,TRBJ1-4,TRBV6-5,CASKRSAIEKLFF,TGTGCCAGCAAACGGTCAGCAATAGAAAAACTGTTTTTT
.,.,TRBJ2-2,TRBV6-1,CASSELALTGELFF,TGTGCCAGCAGTGAACTAGCGTTGACCGGGGAGCTGTTTTTT
few,.,TRBJ1-3,TRBV19,CASPDAPGNTIYF,TGTGCCAGCCCGGATGCCCCTGGAAACACCATATATTTT
.,TRBD2,TRBJ2-7,TRBV20-1,CSARWTSGSYEQYF,TGCAGTGCCCGCTGGACTAGCGGATCCTACGAGCAGTACTTC
many,.,TRBJ1-5,TRBV10-3,CASNRDGANQPQHF,TGTGCCAGTAACCGGGACGGAGCCAATCAGCCCCAGCATTTT
.,TRBD1,TRBJ2-2,TRBV6-5,CASSSTGTIGELFF,TGTGCCAGCAGTTCGACAGGGACGATCGGGGAGCTGTTTTTT
.,TRBD1,TRBJ1-5,TRBV5-1,CASIPGGGNQPQHF,TGCGCCAGCATCCCAGGGGGTGGCAATCAGCCCCAGCATTTT
few,TRBD1,TRBJ1-6,TRBV20-1,CSAPRLDRGNSPLHF,TGCAGTGCTCCTCGATTAGACAGGGGTAATTCACCCCTCCACTTT